The 15 T cell receptor beta chains below were found in one sample sequenced in a study of T cell repertoires in cytomegalovirus infection. From the reads, TCRdb called clonotypes with MiXCR, one entry per CDR3 protein. The table has under 250,000 distinct CDR3 sequences, approximately 13% seen once; the top ten hold approximately 1.6%. The sequencing input was PBMCs. The source of these receptors is a human donor in good health (CMV status not recorded). Some clones in this sample may be carry-over from other donors' samples.

This clonotype was observed a handful of times. The chain links TRBV19 to TRBJ1-3; D may be TRBD1 (5 bases). Germline CDR1 and CDR2: LNHDA and SQIVND (reference sequence). The germline V and J ends were trimmed by 6 bases and 1 base, with 16 bases remaining between them. The CDR3 runs 16 residues. CDR3 sequence reads: CASSPLGVGSGNTIYF. Here the CDR3 DNA reads TGTGCCAGTAGCCCTCTGGGGGTGGGATCTGGAAACACCATATATTTT.

The chain has TRBV5-1 and TRBJ2-7; tentative D call: TRBD2 (6 bases). Germline V lookup: CDR1 SGHRS, CDR2 YFSETQ. The CDR3 spans 16 residues. V was shortened by 0 bases and J by 0 bases, with 13 bases between the two germline ends. In DNA, the CDR3 is TGCGCCAGCAGCTTGGGTTTCGGGAGATACTCCTACGAGCAGTACTTC. Its translation is CASSLGFGRYSYEQYF.

This clonotype was observed at least ten times. The rearrangement joins TRBV7-2 to TRBJ1-6; no reliable D call. Germline values: CDR1 SGHTA, CDR2 FQGNSA. This CDR3 has 13 residues. The ends were cut back, 3 bases at V and 7 bases at J, with 7 bases in the middle. CDR3 in amino acids: CASSLGMNSPLHF. The CDR3, as DNA: TGTGCCAGCAGCTTGGGGATGAATTCACCCCTCCACTTT.

This clonotype was seen repeatedly, ten times or more. V gene TRBV7-2 combines with J gene TRBJ1-1, with D possibly TRBD1 on 5 matching bases. The V gene's germline CDR1 is SGHTA and CDR2 FQGNSA. This CDR3 region has 15 residues. Between the trimmed V and J ends, which lost 4 bases and 3 bases, there was a span of 15 bases. In nucleotides, the CDR3 is TGTGCCAGCAGCTGGGGCCGCCGCGGCGACACTGAAGCTTTCTTT. Translation gives CASSWGRRGDTEAFF.

This clonotype was found many times. In nucleotides, the CDR3 is TGTGCCAGCAGCTTAGCGAGGGACAGGGTCCACGAGCAGTACTTC. Protein: CASSLARDRVHEQYF. V usage is TRBV7-8 and J usage is TRBJ2-7; 9 nucleotides line up with TRBD1. CDR1 and CDR2 from the germline V gene are SGHVS and FQNEAQ. The length of the CDR3 is 15 residues. The V and J ends lost 0 bases and 5 bases, in that order; junction bases with no gene match: 5.

This clonotype showed up many times. The V call is TRBV7-3, the J call TRBJ2-5; tentative D call: TRBD2 (6 bases). Trimming left V 6 bases short and J 2 bases short, with 10 bases between. In germline, CDR1 is SGHTA, CDR2 FQGTGA. The CDR3 extends over 13 amino acids. The CDR3 bases are TGTGCCAGCAGTTCTGGACTACAAGAGACCCAGTACTTC. Encoded protein: CASSSGLQETQYF.

A few counts support this clonotype. V gene TRBV5-4 combines with J gene TRBJ2-5; D remains unclear. Trimming removed 3 bases at V and 4 bases at J, with 13 bases between. The CDR3 consists of 14 residues. Per the germline V gene, CDR1 is SGHNT and CDR2 is YYREEE (reference sequence). The CDR3: CASSSRVKGETQYF. The CDR3 region has the DNA TGTGCCAGCAGCTCCCGCGTGAAGGGAGAGACCCAGTACTTC.

The table lists this clonotype with many counts. The CDR3 region has the DNA TGTGCCAGCAGCGCAGGGTTCCAAGAGACCCAGTACTTC. Protein product: CASSAGFQETQYF. The chain has TRBV6-1 and TRBJ2-5; D perhaps matches TRBD1 (5 bases). The germline V gene has CDR1 MNHNS and CDR2 SASEGT. V shed 6 bases and J shed 1 base, with 9 bases lying between them. The CDR3 runs 13 residues.

This clonotype appeared many times. The CDR3, as DNA: TGTGCCAGCAGCTTAGGTACTACGAAGCAGTACTTC. Translated, it gives CASSLGTTKQYF. The chain employs TRBV7-2 and TRBJ2-7, with D hard to call. The CDR3 is 12 amino acids. V was pared by 1 base and J by 8 bases, with 9 bases between. Germline-derived CDR1 and CDR2 are SGHTA and FQGNSA.

The J gene is TRBJ2-7, the V gene TRBV29-1, with 9 bases identical to TRBD2. The V gene's germline CDR1 is SQVTM and CDR2 ANQGSEA. The CDR3 has 12 amino acids. Losses at the gene ends were 5 bases for V and 3 bases for J; bases not matched to a gene: 2. The CDR3 loop is CSVNSGSYEQYF. The CDR3 DNA follows: TGCAGCGTTAATAGCGGGAGCTACGAGCAGTACTTC.

This clonotype has at least ten counts. The rearrangement joins TRBV28 to TRBJ2-7; the match to TRBD1 covers 8 bases. The CDR3 runs to 14 residues. Looked up from germline, CDR1 is MDHEN and CDR2 is SYDVKM. V was pared by 8 bases and J by 6 bases, with 12 bases of the junction left unmatched. The CDR3 loop reads CASDPAGGKGEQYF. DNA of the CDR3: TGTGCCAGCGACCCGGCAGGGGGCAAGGGCGAGCAGTACTTC.

The rearrangement links TRBV2 to TRBJ1-4; D is unclear. The V end was cut by 4 bases, the J end by 5 bases, with 14 bases between. This CDR3 region has 15 residues. Germline CDR1 reads SNHLY; CDR2 reads FYNNEI. The CDR3 DNA sequence: TGTGCCAGCAGTGGGCTAGGATACCCGAATGAAAAACTGTTTTTT. Translating gives CASSGLGYPNEKLFF.

This clonotype was seen ten or more times. J is TRBJ1-5 and V is TRBV6-2 or TRBV6-3; D gene unclear. Trimming took 4 bases from V and 4 from J, leaving 5 bases between them. From germline, CDR1 is MNHEY and CDR2 SVGEGT. The CDR3 contains 12 residues. DNA of the CDR3: TGTGCCAGCAGTTGGGGTAATCAGCCCCAGCATTTT. It translates to CASSWGNQPQHF.

This clonotype was picked up a small number of times. The chain carries TRBV7-9 and TRBJ1-5; possible D gene TRBD1, 6 bases. The CDR3 runs 15 residues. Deletions cut 1 base from V and 4 bases from J, with 11 bases between. Germline CDR1 SEHNR, CDR2 FQNEAQ (reference sequence). This CDR3 is CASSLGTAENQPQHF. CDR3 sequence (DNA): TGTGCCAGCAGCTTAGGGACAGCCGAGAATCAGCCCCAGCATTTT.

The chain joins TRBV7-9 to TRBJ2-7, with 7 bases aligning to TRBD2. The CDR3 totals 18 residues. After removal of 5 bases from V and 2 bases from J, the junction contained 18 bases not matched to a gene. The V gene's germline CDR1 is SEHNR and CDR2 FQNEAQ (reference sequence). The CDR3 sequence: CASSPQAVAGLNPYEQYF. The CDR3 DNA follows: TGTGCCAGCAGCCCCCAGGCGGTAGCGGGCCTCAACCCCTACGAGCAGTACTTC.